These T cell receptor beta chains were read from a single sample in a study of cytomegalovirus exposure and HLA in healthy donors. The assay was immunoSEQ multiplex PCR, and TCRdb's table has in-frame clones only and misses some. The sample lists about 120,000 clones, 60% to 80% seen once, with around 3% in the top ten. The sequenced material came from PBMCs. The receptor set was obtained from a woman between 45 and 60 years old in good health and CMV-seronegative. CDR3s include the opening cysteine and the closing phenylalanine or tryptophan. D genes are given only for firm matches. Clone size is stated in some rows and not others, as once, few, many or a class when expanded.

cdr3_aa,cdr3_nt,j_call,v_call,d_call,clone_size
CASSAGTANNEQFF,TGTGCCAGCAGCGCCGGGACAGCTAACAATGAGCAGTTCTTC,TRBJ2-1,TRBV9,TRBD1,-
CASSLGRDGNTIYF,TGTGCCAGCAGCTTGGGTCGGGATGGAAACACCATATATTTT,TRBJ1-3,TRBV5-4,-,-
CASSGGTGGGYTGELFF,TGTGCCAGCAGTGGGGGGACAGGGGGCGGTTACACCGGGGAGCTGTTTTTT,TRBJ2-2,TRBV27,TRBD1,-
CASRIQGRTEALF,TGTGCCAGCAGGATACAGGGGCGGACTGAAGCTCTCTTT,TRBJ1-1,TRBV28,TRBD1,-
CASSQDRWGGTGGYSNQPQHF,TGCGCCAGCAGCCAAGATCGGTGGGGTGGGACAGGGGGATATAGCAATCAGCCCCAGCATTTT,TRBJ1-5,TRBV4-3,TRBD1,once
CASSQDRTDVNTEAFF,TGCGCCAGCAGCCAAGATCGAACAGACGTGAACACTGAAGCTTTCTTT,TRBJ1-1,TRBV4-3,-,-
CAIDSFNQPQHF,TGTGCCATTGACAGTTTCAATCAGCCCCAGCATTTT,TRBJ1-5,TRBV28,-,-
CASSPPRGTSGTDTQYF,TGTGCCAGCAGCCCCCCCCGGGGGACTAGCGGCACAGATACGCAGTATTTT,TRBJ2-3,TRBV7-2,TRBD2,-
CASSTPDRYGEMTNREQYF,TGTGCCAGTAGTACCCCAGATCGCTACGGGGAAATGACGAACCGAGAGCAGTACTTC,TRBJ2-7,TRBV19,-,-
CASRRTGTDSKQYF,TGTGCCAGCAGGAGGACAGGGACGGACTCCAAGCAGTACTTC,TRBJ2-7,TRBV27,TRBD1,-
CATQLDLAREQYF,TGTGCCACCCAGTTAGATCTAGCGAGGGAGCAGTACTTC,TRBJ2-7,TRBV10-3,-,-
CASSQSDRGTEAFF,TGCGCCAGCAGCCAATCGGACAGAGGGACTGAAGCTTTCTTT,TRBJ1-1,TRBV4-1,-,-
CASSSGTQRHEQYF,TGTGCCAGCAGTTCCGGGACTCAAAGGCACGAGCAGTACTTC,TRBJ2-7,TRBV28,-,-
CASSTGKAREKLFF,TGTGCCAGCAGCACGGGGAAGGCGCGGGAAAAACTGTTTTTT,TRBJ1-4,TRBV7-8,-,-
CASSYSGNEQFF,TGTGCCAGCAGCTATAGTGGCAATGAGCAGTTCTTC,TRBJ2-1,TRBV7-2,-,-
CASREYNRESEQYF,TGTGCCAGCAGGGAGTACAACAGGGAATCCGAGCAGTACTTC,TRBJ2-7,TRBV28,-,once
CAISPGLAGESEQFF,TGTGCCATCAGTCCGGGACTAGCGGGAGAGAGTGAGCAGTTCTTC,TRBJ2-1,TRBV10-3,TRBD2,few
CASSSPGGSYGYTF,TGTGCCAGTAGTTCCCCAGGGGGCTCCTATGGCTACACCTTC,TRBJ1-2,TRBV19,TRBD1,few
CASSPGLAGGEQFF,TGTGCCAGCAGTCCCGGACTAGCGGGGGGGGAGCAGTTCTTC,TRBJ2-1,TRBV2,TRBD2,-
CASSEASPGAGYEQYF,TGTGCCAGCAGTGAAGCGTCTCCGGGAGCGGGCTACGAGCAGTACTTC,TRBJ2-7,TRBV6-1,-,-
CASSFKPVTGELFF,TGTGCCAGCAGTTTTAAGCCCGTCACCGGGGAGCTGTTTTTT,TRBJ2-2,TRBV28,-,-
CASSPRGLFDTEAFF,TGTGCCAGCAGCCCCCGCGGGCTGTTCGACACTGAAGCTTTCTTT,TRBJ1-1,TRBV9,-,-
CASSLAGEGANVLTF,TGTGCCAGCAGCTTAGCGGGAGAGGGGGCCAACGTCCTGACTTTC,TRBJ2-6,TRBV7-8,-,-
CASSIDWGGDLNSNQPQHF,TGTGCCAGTAGTATAGATTGGGGCGGGGACCTCAATAGCAATCAGCCCCAGCATTTT,TRBJ1-5,TRBV19,-,-
CASSPLVYGYEQYF,TGTGCCAGCAGCCCGCTAGTTTATGGCTACGAGCAGTACTTC,TRBJ2-7,TRBV11-2,-,-
CASSLEGTGPLQPQHF,TGTGCCAGCAGTTTGGAAGGGACAGGCCCACTCCAGCCCCAGCATTTT,TRBJ1-5,TRBV28,TRBD1,few
CASSYTGGGYTF,TGTGCCAGCAGTTACACAGGGGGTGGCTACACCTTC,TRBJ1-2,TRBV6-6,TRBD1,few
CAWSVAGQPYGYTF,TGTGCCTGGAGTGTTGCAGGGCAGCCATATGGCTACACCTTC,TRBJ1-2,TRBV30,-,once
CASSLQGTESEQYF,TGTGCCAGCTCTTTACAGGGGACGGAGAGCGAGCAGTACTTC,TRBJ2-7,TRBV18,TRBD1,once
CASSLYNRPEEQFF,TGTGCCAGCAGCTTATACAATCGTCCGGAGGAGCAGTTCTTC,TRBJ2-1,TRBV7-2,-,-
CASSQLGASTDTQYF,TGTGCCAGCAGCCAGCTGGGGGCTAGCACAGATACGCAGTATTTT,TRBJ2-3,TRBV7-2,-,-
CASSVSVGSETQYF,TGTGCCAGCAGCGTGAGCGTCGGGAGCGAGACCCAGTACTTC,TRBJ2-5,TRBV9,-,-
CSSSLALGLSTGELFF,TGTTCCAGCAGCTTAGCGCTTGGCTTAAGCACCGGGGAGCTGTTTTTT,TRBJ2-2,TRBV7-9,-,-
CASSQSGTETQYF,TGCGCCAGCAGCCAAAGCGGGACGGAGACCCAGTACTTC,TRBJ2-5,TRBV5-1,TRBD2,-
CASSSGTSSYNEQFF,TGTGCCAGCAGCTCCGGGACTAGCTCCTACAATGAGCAGTTCTTC,TRBJ2-1,TRBV5-8,TRBD2,once
CSSSPGTGSNYGYTF,TGTTCCAGCAGCCCCGGGACTGGTTCTAACTATGGCTACACCTTC,TRBJ1-2,TRBV7-9,-,few
CASSNRTSGTGELFF,TGTGCCAGCAGCAATAGGACCAGCGGGACCGGGGAGCTGTTTTTT,TRBJ2-2,TRBV7-9,-,-
CAWSGGLTNEQFF,TGTGCCTGGAGTGGGGGCCTCACCAATGAGCAGTTCTTC,TRBJ2-1,TRBV30,-,-
CASSVEGASYNEQFF,TGTGCCAGCAGCGTAGAGGGGGCCTCCTACAATGAGCAGTTCTTC,TRBJ2-1,TRBV9,TRBD1,few
CASSLGGDSTYEQYF,TGTGCCAGCAGCCTTGGGGGGGACTCTACCTACGAGCAGTACTTC,TRBJ2-7,TRBV27,TRBD2,-
CASSPPGSQPKSQHF,TGTGCCAGCAGCCCCCCCGGGAGCCAACCGAAGTCCCAGCATTTT,TRBJ1-5,TRBV7-2,-,-
CASSKGRGEQYF,TGTGCCAGCAGTAAAGGCAGGGGGGAGCAGTACTTC,TRBJ2-5,TRBV2,-,-
CASGEGFAGNTIYF,TGTGCCAGTGGGGAGGGGTTCGCTGGAAACACCATATATTTT,TRBJ1-3,TRBV2,-,-
CAISNLTGRPQETQYF,TGTGCCATCAGTAACCTGACAGGGCGGCCGCAAGAGACCCAGTACTTC,TRBJ2-5,TRBV10-3,TRBD1,-
CASSFFPVGLSDMNTEAFF,TGTGCCAGTAGTTTCTTCCCCGTGGGGCTATCGGACATGAACACTGAAGCTTTCTTT,TRBJ1-1,TRBV19,-,-
CASSLVSRGWETQYF,TGTGCCAGCAGCTTAGTAAGCCGGGGTTGGGAGACCCAGTACTTC,TRBJ2-5,TRBV7-2,-,-
CASSGTGSTNEKLFF,TGTGCCAGTAGTGGAACAGGGTCAACTAATGAAAAACTGTTTTTT,TRBJ1-4,TRBV19,-,-
CASSYGTSGSYEQYF,TGTGCCAGCAGTTATGGGACTAGCGGATCCTACGAGCAGTACTTC,TRBJ2-7,TRBV6-5,TRBD2,-
CASRGQGTYEQYF,TGTGCCAGCCGGGGACAGGGAACCTACGAGCAGTACTTC,TRBJ2-7,TRBV25-1,TRBD1,-
CASSSYTQGADTQYF,TGTGCCAGCAGTTCTTACACCCAGGGCGCAGATACGCAGTATTTT,TRBJ2-3,TRBV28,-,once
CATSREQSPLHF,TGTGCCACCAGCAGAGAACAGTCACCCCTCCACTTT,TRBJ1-6,TRBV15,-,few
CASSPQWRNQPQHF,TGTGCCAGCAGTCCTCAGTGGAGGAATCAGCCCCAGCATTTT,TRBJ1-5,TRBV28,-,-
CSARTSGSGETQYF,TGCAGCGCTCGGACTAGCGGGTCAGGTGAGACCCAGTACTTC,TRBJ2-5,TRBV29-1,TRBD2,few